The sequence of this T cell receptor (beta chain) was determined in a study of blood T cell repertoires in COVID-19. Study processing details: Amplified reference gene primers provided the basis for estimating nucleated cell counts. Assay: immunoSEQ multiplex PCR; the TCRdb copy retains only in-frame clones and omits some. That table furnishes V, J and clone size, whereas the DNA furnished D and trimming. The top ten hold around 6% of the sample, which has 150,000 to 200,000 clones, about 85% seen once. The germline V gene has CDR1 KGHDR and CDR2 SFDVKD. The CDR3 totals 13 residues. V was clipped by 6 bases and J by 4 bases; unmatched bases: 0.

The V and J genes are TRBV24-1 and TRBJ2-1, with 9 nucleotides matching TRBD2. The source material was peripheral blood. This TCR derives from a woman aged 40 to 50 with COVID-19, enrolled during active disease. The CDR3 loop reads CATSLAGYNEQFF. CDR3 bases: TGTGCCACCAGTCTAGCGGGATACAATGAGCAGTTCTTC.